This TCR beta chain was identified during a study of blood T cell repertoires in COVID-19. The wider study: Whether acute or convalescent, the COVID-19 samples came from the United States, Italy and Spain. PBMCs, B-cell-depleted T cells, or T cells were the source of the cDNA or gDNA that made up the material.

Authors' methods: It was from reference gene primer amplification that nucleated cell counts were estimated. Data came from immunoSEQ multiplex PCR; TCRdb stores just in-frame clones and leaves some out. D and trimming come from the DNA, and the V and J calls and clone size come from that table. The data show tens of thousands of clones, over 70% seen once. Trimming left V 1 base short and J 9 bases short, with 13 bases between. Germline assignment: CDR1 LGHNA and CDR2 YNFKEQ. The length of the CDR3 is 14 residues. What was sequenced was peripheral blood. The source of this sequence is a man between 65 and 85 years old with COVID-19, enrolled during active disease. The V and J genes are TRBV4-2 and TRBJ1-5; D unresolved. In nucleotides, the CDR3 is TGTGCCAGCAGCCAAGGAGGAGGCGGTTTGCCCCAGCATTTT. Protein product: CASSQGGGGLPQHF.